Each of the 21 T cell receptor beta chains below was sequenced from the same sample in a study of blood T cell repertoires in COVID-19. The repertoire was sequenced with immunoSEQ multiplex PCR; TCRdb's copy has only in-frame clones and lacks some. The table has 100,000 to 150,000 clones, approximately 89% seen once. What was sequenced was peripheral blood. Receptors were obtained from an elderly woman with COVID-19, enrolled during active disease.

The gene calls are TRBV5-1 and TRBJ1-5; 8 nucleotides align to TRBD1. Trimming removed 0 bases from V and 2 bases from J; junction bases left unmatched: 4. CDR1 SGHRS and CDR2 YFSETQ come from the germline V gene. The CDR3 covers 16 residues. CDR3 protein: CASSLDQTGGNQPQHF. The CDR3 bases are TGCGCCAGCAGCTTGGACCAGACAGGGGGCAATCAGCCCCAGCATTTT.

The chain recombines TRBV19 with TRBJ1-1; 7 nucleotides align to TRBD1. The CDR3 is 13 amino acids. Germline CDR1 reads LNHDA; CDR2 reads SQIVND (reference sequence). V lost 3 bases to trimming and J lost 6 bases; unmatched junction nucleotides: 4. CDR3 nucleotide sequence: TGTGCCAGTAGTATCCAGGGGGGATCTGAAGCTTTCTTT. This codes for CASSIQGGSEAFF. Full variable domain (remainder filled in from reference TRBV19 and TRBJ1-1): DGGITQSPKYLFRKEGQNVTLSCEQNLNHDAMYWYRQDPGQGLRLIYYSQIVNDFQKGDIAEGYSVSREKKESFPLTVTSAQKNPTAFYLCASSIQGGSEAFFGQGTRLTVV.

The DNA of the CDR3 is TGCGCCAGCAGCCTGGATACAGGGGGCGGTCAGCCCCAGCATTTT. Translating gives CASSLDTGGGQPQHF. V gene TRBV5-1 combines with J gene TRBJ1-5; 9 nucleotides align to TRBD1. With 4 bases clipped from V and 6 bases from J, the junction kept 8 bases outside the gene matches. The V gene's germline CDR1 is SGHRS and CDR2 YFSETQ. The CDR3 has 15 amino acids.

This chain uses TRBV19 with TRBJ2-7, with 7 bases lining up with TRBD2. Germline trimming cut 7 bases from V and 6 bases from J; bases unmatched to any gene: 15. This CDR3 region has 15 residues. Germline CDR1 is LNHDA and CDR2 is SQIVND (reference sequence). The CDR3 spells CASIIRRGREGEQYF. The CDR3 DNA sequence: TGTGCCAGTATCATACGCCGGGGCAGGGAGGGCGAGCAGTACTTC. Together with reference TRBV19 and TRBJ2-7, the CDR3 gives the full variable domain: DGGITQSPKYLFRKEGQNVTLSCEQNLNHDAMYWYRQDPGQGLRLIYYSQIVNDFQKGDIAEGYSVSREKKESFPLTVTSAQKNPTAFYLCASIIRRGREGEQYFGPGTRLTVT.

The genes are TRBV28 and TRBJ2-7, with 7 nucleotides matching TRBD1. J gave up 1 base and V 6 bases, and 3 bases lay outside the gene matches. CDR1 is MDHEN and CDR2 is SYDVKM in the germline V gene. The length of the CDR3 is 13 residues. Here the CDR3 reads CASSGQASYEQYF. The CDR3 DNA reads TGTGCCAGCAGCGGACAGGCTTCCTACGAGCAGTACTTC.

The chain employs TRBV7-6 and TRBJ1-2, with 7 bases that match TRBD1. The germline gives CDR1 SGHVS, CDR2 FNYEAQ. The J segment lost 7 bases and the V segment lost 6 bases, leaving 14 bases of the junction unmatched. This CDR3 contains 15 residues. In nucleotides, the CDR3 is TGTGCCAGCAGTACACGGGACAGCGACCCATCTGGCTACACCTTC. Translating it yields CASSTRDSDPSGYTF.

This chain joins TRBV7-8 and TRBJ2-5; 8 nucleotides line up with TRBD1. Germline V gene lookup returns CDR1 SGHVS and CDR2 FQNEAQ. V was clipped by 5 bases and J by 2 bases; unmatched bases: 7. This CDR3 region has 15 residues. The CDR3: CASSRGGQVQETQYF. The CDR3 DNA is TGTGCCAGCAGCCGAGGGGGACAGGTACAAGAGACCCAGTACTTC.

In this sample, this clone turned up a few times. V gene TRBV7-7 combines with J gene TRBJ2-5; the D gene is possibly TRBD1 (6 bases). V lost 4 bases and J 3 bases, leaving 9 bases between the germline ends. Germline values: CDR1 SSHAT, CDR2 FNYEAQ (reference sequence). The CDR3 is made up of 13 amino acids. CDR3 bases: TGTGCCAGCAGCTCAGGGGTGGAAGAGACCCAGTACTTC. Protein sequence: CASSSGVEETQYF.

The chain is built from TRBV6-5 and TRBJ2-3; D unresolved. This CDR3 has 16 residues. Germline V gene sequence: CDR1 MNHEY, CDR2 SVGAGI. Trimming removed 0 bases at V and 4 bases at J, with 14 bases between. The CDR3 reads CASSYSRFSSSDTQYF. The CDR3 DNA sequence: TGTGCCAGCAGTTACTCGCGCTTCTCTTCCTCAGATACGCAGTATTTT.

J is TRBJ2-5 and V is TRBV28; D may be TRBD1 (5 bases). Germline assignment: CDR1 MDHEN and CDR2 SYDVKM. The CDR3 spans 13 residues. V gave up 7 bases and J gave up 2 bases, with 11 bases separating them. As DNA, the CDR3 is TGTGCCAGCATTCAGGGAACACAAGAGACCCAGTACTTC. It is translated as CASIQGTQETQYF.

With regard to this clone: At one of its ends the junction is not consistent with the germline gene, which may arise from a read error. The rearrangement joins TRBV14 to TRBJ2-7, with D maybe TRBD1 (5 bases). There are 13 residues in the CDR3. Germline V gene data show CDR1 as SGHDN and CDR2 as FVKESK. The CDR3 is CASSQGAGNTKNF. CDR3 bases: TGTGCCAGCAGCCAAGGAGCAGGGAACACAAAAAACTTC.

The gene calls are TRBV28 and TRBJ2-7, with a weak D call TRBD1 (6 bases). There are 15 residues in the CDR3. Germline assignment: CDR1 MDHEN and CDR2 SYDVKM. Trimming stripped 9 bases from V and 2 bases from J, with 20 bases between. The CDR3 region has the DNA TGTGCCAGTTGTGTTGCGCAGGGGTGGACCTACGAGCAGTACTTC. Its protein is CASCVAQGWTYEQYF.

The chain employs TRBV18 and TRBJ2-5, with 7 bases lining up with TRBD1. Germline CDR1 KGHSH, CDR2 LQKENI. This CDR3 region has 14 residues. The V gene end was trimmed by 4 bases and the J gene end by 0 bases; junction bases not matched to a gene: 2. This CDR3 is CASSLGQDQETQYF. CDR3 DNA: TGTGCCAGCTCACTCGGACAGGACCAAGAGACCCAGTACTTC.

Here the CDR3 reads CASSNRLQNTEAFF. The CDR3 bases are TGTGCCAGCAGCAACAGACTCCAGAACACTGAAGCTTTCTTT. The genes are TRBV21-1 and TRBJ1-1. TRBV21-1 is labeled a pseudogene. The CDR3 consists of 14 residues.

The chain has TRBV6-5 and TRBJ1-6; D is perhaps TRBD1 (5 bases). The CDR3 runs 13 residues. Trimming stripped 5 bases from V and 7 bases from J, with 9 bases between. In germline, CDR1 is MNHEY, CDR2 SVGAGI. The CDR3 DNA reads TGTGCCAGCAGTCCCCAGGGAAATTCACCCCTCCACTTT. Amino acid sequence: CASSPQGNSPLHF.

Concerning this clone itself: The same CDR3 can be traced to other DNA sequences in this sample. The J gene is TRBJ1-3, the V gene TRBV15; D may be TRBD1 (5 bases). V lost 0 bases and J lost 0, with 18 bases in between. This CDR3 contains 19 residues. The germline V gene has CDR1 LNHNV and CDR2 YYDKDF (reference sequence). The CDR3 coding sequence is TGTGCCACCAGCAGAGAAATCCGGACATTAAAGAGCTCTGGAAACACCATATATTTT. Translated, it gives CATSREIRTLKSSGNTIYF.

CDR3 sequence (DNA): TGTGCCAGCAGCGCCAATAGTCCAAATGAAGCTTTCTTT. This encodes CASSANSPNEAFF. The V gene is TRBV28, the J gene TRBJ1-1; no reliable D call. CDR1 MDHEN and CDR2 SYDVKM come from the germline V gene. Trimming removed 6 bases at V and 7 bases at J, with 15 bases between. This CDR3 spans 13 amino acids.

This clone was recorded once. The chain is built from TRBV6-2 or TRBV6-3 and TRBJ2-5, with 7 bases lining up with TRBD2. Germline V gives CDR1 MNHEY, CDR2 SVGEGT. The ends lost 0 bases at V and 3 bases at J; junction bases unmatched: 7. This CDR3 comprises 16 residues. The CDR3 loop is CASSYSQAGREETQYF. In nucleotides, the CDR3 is TGTGCCAGCAGTTACTCTCAAGCGGGAAGGGAAGAGACCCAGTACTTC.

The CDR3 loop is CASRMTGFGSYEQYF. CDR3 coding DNA: TGTGCCAGCAGAATGACAGGCTTCGGAAGCTACGAGCAGTACTTC. The J gene is TRBJ2-7, the V gene TRBV3-1 (or the pseudogene TRBV3-2); weak D call: TRBD1 (6 bases). Germline V gene data show CDR1 as LGHDT and CDR2 as YNNKEL (reference sequence). The V end lost 6 bases, the J end lost 3 bases, and 18 bases lay between the germline ends. The CDR3 consists of 15 residues.

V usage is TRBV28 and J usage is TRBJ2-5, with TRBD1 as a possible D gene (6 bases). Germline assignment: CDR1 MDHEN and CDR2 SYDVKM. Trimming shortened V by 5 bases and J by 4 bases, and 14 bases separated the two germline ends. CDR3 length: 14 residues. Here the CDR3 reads CASSRQGLGETQYF. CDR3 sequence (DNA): TGTGCCAGCAGTCGGCAGGGGTTGGGAGAGACCCAGTACTTC.

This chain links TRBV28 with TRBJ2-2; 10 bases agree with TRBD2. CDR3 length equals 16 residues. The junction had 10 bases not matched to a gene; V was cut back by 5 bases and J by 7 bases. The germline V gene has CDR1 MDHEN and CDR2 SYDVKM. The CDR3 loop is CASSPQTSGPRGELFF. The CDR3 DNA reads TGTGCCAGCAGTCCTCAGACTAGCGGGCCTCGCGGGGAGCTGTTTTTT.